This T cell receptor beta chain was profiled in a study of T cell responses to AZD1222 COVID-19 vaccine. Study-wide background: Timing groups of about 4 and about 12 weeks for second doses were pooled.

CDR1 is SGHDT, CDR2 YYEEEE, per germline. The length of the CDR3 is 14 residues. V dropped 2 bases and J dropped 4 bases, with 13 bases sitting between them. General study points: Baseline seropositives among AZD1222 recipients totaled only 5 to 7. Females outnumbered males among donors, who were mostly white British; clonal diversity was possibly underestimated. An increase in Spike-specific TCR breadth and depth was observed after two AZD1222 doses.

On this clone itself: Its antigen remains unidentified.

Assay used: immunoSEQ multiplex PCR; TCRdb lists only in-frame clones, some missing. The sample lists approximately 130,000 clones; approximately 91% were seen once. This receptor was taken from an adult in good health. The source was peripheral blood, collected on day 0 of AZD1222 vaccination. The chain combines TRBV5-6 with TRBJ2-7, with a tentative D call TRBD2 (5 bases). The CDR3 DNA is TGTGCCAGCAGCTTTGCGCTAGCCCTATACGAGCAGTACTTC. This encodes CASSFALALYEQYF.